One and the same sample provided the 29 T cell receptor beta chains below, sequenced in a study of shared clonotypes between healthy human individuals (dated by TCRdb to 2020 to 2021). For the CD8 naive samples, CD45RO-negative cells were positively selected for CCR7, yielding a CD45RA+CCR7+ population from which TemRA cells were excluded. The method was the immunoSEQ multiplex PCR assay. Imported from immuneACCESS, the table was reduced by TCRdb to in-frame sequences with V and J called. These copies leave out some clones; in studies compared against another copy, an unresolved V gene accounts for under half, and the cause of the remainder is not known. The sample records some 2,100,000 clones, approximately 94% of which are singletons. Jointly, the top ten make up roughly 1.8% of the sample. Sequencing was performed on naive CD8+ T cells from PBMCs. This specimen's cell subset or site label, interpreted: CD45RA+CCR7+. These receptors came from a man younger than 35 in good health. Some clones in this sample may be carry-over from other donors' samples.

To note about this clone: At one end, the junction sequence differs from germline, possibly due to a read error. The chain carries TRBV2 and TRBJ2-2; the D gene is possibly TRBD2 (5 bases). The CDR3 spans 14 residues. Germline values: CDR1 SNHLY, CDR2 FYNNEI. The CDR3 DNA reads as TGTGCCAGCAGTGAAGCGAGGGCCGCCGGTGAGCTGTTTTTT. Its translation: CASSEARAAGELFF.

The J gene is TRBJ2-7, the V gene TRBV25-1; 8 positions agree with TRBD2. This CDR3 is built from 17 residues. From germline, CDR1 is MGHDK and CDR2 SYGVNS. V gave up 0 bases and J gave up 2 bases; unmatched junction bases: 9. The CDR3 nucleotides read TGTGCCAGCAGTGAATATGATTCCAGCGGGAGTCCCTACGAGCAGTACTTC. Translating gives CASSEYDSSGSPYEQYF.

This chain links TRBV7-6 with TRBJ2-1, with 9 bases lining up with TRBD1. The CDR3 extends over 16 amino acids. CDR1 and CDR2 (germline): SGHVS, FNYEAQ. Trimming removed 1 base from V and 7 bases from J; junction bases left unmatched: 8. CDR3 protein: CASSLGGGTGRNEQFF. DNA of the CDR3: TGTGCCAGCAGCTTAGGGGGTGGGACAGGGCGGAATGAGCAGTTCTTC.

V gene TRBV4-3 combines with J gene TRBJ1-2; a weak D match, TRBD1 (5 bases). CDR1 is LGHNA and CDR2 is YSLEER in the germline V gene. The CDR3 spans 15 residues. V was pared by 3 bases and J by 0 bases, with 11 bases between. The CDR3 region has the DNA TGCGCCAGCAGCCATGGGACTGGGACTAACTATGGCTACACCTTC. Amino acids: CASSHGTGTNYGYTF.

J is TRBJ1-2 and V is TRBV6-5, with D possibly TRBD1 on 5 matching bases. Germline CDR1 is MNHEY and CDR2 is SVGAGI. The V end was cut by 2 bases, the J end by 7 bases, with 14 bases between. The CDR3 has 14 residues. The CDR3 region has the DNA TGTGCCAGCAGTTACAGGGGACCGGGGGGTGGCTACACCTTC. Residues: CASSYRGPGGGYTF.

On this clone itself: Distinct nucleotide sequences in the sample also encode this CDR3. This rearrangement joins TRBV2 to TRBJ2-1; 7 bases agree with TRBD1. Germline V gives CDR1 SNHLY, CDR2 FYNNEI. V lost 2 bases, J lost 2 bases, and 3 bases stayed unmatched. CDR3 size: 15 residues. The CDR3 reads CASSERGGAYNEQFF. CDR3 DNA: TGTGCCAGCAGTGAAAGAGGGGGCGCCTACAATGAGCAGTTCTTC.

The CDR3 protein is CASRINGGELETQYF. The DNA of the CDR3 is TGTGCCAGCAGGATAAATGGGGGGGAGTTAGAGACCCAGTACTTC. This chain links TRBV28 with TRBJ2-5, with 7 bases aligning to TRBD2. Trimming at V came to 6 bases and at J to 4 bases, leaving 11 bases not matched to a gene. CDR1 and CDR2 (germline): MDHEN, SYDVKM. The CDR3 covers 15 residues.

The rearrangement joins TRBV4-1 to TRBJ1-5, with D possibly being TRBD1 (5 bases). Trimming left V 3 bases short and J 4 bases short, with 16 bases between. The germline gives CDR1 MGHRA, CDR2 YSYEKL. The CDR3 loop spans 16 amino acids. As DNA, the CDR3 is TGCGCCAGCAGCCAGATCGTGTCAGGGCTTAATCAGCCCCAGCATTTT. Amino acid sequence: CASSQIVSGLNQPQHF.

The CDR3 sequence: CASSLGRVGRRGNEQFF. The CDR3 DNA follows: TGTGCCAGCAGCTTAGGTCGGGTCGGGAGACGGGGCAATGAGCAGTTCTTC. The V call is TRBV11-2, the J call TRBJ2-1; D is perhaps TRBD2 (6 bases). In germline, CDR1 is SGHAT, CDR2 FQNNGV. CDR3 length equals 17 residues. V was trimmed by 1 base and J by 6 bases, leaving 19 bases between them.

The rearrangement links TRBV28 to TRBJ1-5; 11 bases line up with TRBD1. V shed 6 bases, J shed 5 bases, and the junction held 3 bases outside the gene matches. The CDR3 has 14 amino acids. Germline V gene sequence: CDR1 MDHEN, CDR2 SYDVKM. The CDR3, as DNA: TGTGCCAGCAGCTGGGACAGGGGGGATCAGCCCCAGCATTTT. Its protein is CASSWDRGDQPQHF.

The chain has TRBV7-9 and TRBJ2-3; 13 nucleotides match TRBD2. V shed 5 bases, J shed 1 base, and the junction held 6 bases outside the gene matches. CDR1 is SEHNR, CDR2 FQNEAQ, per germline (reference sequence). This CDR3 is 17 amino acids long. The CDR3 coding sequence is TGTGCCAGCAGCCGGACTAGCGGGAGACCCGGCACAGATACGCAGTATTTT. This translates into CASSRTSGRPGTDTQYF.

The gene calls are TRBV7-9 and TRBJ2-7, with unresolved D. The V gene lost 4 bases and the J gene lost 4 bases, with 14 bases spanning the gap. Germline CDR1 and CDR2: SEHNR and FQNEAQ (reference sequence). The CDR3 is 14 amino acids. As DNA, the CDR3 is TGTGCCAGCAGCTCCCCCCTGGAACCTTACGAGCAGTACTTC. Protein: CASSSPLEPYEQYF.

The chain carries TRBV7-9 and TRBJ2-5; 13 bases are a match to TRBD2. V lost 5 bases, J lost 3 bases, and 12 bases stayed unmatched. Per the germline V gene, CDR1 is SEHNR and CDR2 is FQNEAQ (reference sequence). CDR3 length: 18 residues. The CDR3 protein is CASSQRGTGTSGEETQYF. CDR3 nucleotide sequence: TGTGCCAGCAGCCAAAGGGGCACTGGGACTAGCGGGGAAGAGACCCAGTACTTC.

The chain uses TRBV7-9 and TRBJ1-4; D not certain. The CDR3 spans 14 residues. Per the germline V gene, CDR1 is SEHNR and CDR2 is FQNEAQ (reference sequence). Trimming cost V 4 bases and J 3 bases, with 9 bases left between them. CDR3 protein: CASSSGAANEKLFF. The CDR3 nucleotides are TGTGCCAGCAGCTCTGGCGCCGCTAATGAAAAACTGTTTTTT.

The chain recombines TRBV7-3 with TRBJ2-5; perhaps TRBD2 as D (6 bases). The CDR3 loop spans 12 amino acids. The V gene's germline CDR1 is SGHTA and CDR2 FQGTGA. V was pared by 5 bases and J by 9 bases, with 13 bases between. The CDR3 region is CASSVGGGAQYF. DNA of the CDR3: TGTGCCAGCAGCGTGGGTGGAGGGGCCCAGTACTTC.

The genes are TRBV5-6 and TRBJ1-2; unclear D gene. Trimming removed 2 bases at V and 4 bases at J, with 12 bases between. Germline V gene lookup returns CDR1 SGHDT and CDR2 YYEEEE. The CDR3 contains 14 residues. For the CDR3, the DNA is TGTGCCAGCAGCTTCGACGGCGAGGGCTATGGCTACACCTTC. Translation: CASSFDGEGYGYTF.

A few counts support this clone. The rearrangement links TRBV28 to TRBJ1-5, with D maybe TRBD1 (5 bases). The length of the CDR3 is 14 residues. Per germline, CDR1 MDHEN and CDR2 SYDVKM. The V end was cut by 2 bases, the J end by 7 bases, with 12 bases between. The CDR3 nucleotides are TGTGCCAGCAGTTTAGCAGCGTGGGGGCAGCCCCAGCATTTT. It is translated as CASSLAAWGQPQHF.

CDR3 in amino acids: CASSLVGPETQYF. CDR3 nucleotide sequence: TGTGCCAGCAGCCTTGTCGGTCCGGAGACCCAGTACTTC. The V and J genes are TRBV7-2 and TRBJ2-5; D gene uncertain. The germline V and J ends were trimmed by 5 bases and 5 bases, with 12 bases remaining between them. CDR1 is SGHTA and CDR2 is FQGNSA in the germline V gene. There are 13 residues in the CDR3.

The rearrangement links TRBV9 to TRBJ2-1, with a weak D call TRBD1 (6 bases). The CDR3 extends over 14 amino acids. Germline lookup yields CDR1 SGDLS and CDR2 YYNGEE. Trimming removed 0 bases at V and 8 bases at J, with 12 bases between. The CDR3 bases are TGTGCCAGCAGCGTAGGTCAGGGGTCGGATGAGCAGTTCTTC. Translated, it gives CASSVGQGSDEQFF. The whole variable domain, filled in from reference TRBV9 and TRBJ2-1, reads DSGVTQTPKHLITATGQRVTLRCSPRSGDLSVYWYQQSLDQGLQFLIQYYNGEERAKGNILERFSAQQFPDLHSELNLSSLELGDSALYFCASSVGQGSDEQFFGPGTRLTVL.

V is TRBV5-8 and J is TRBJ1-1; 8 bases agree with TRBD1. The CDR3 runs 14 residues. V trimming: 0 bases; J trimming: 5 bases; junction bases outside the gene matches: 3. Germline assignment: CDR1 SGHTS and CDR2 YDEGEE. The CDR3 sequence is CASSLVGQGTEAFF. The CDR3 region has the DNA TGTGCCAGCAGCTTGGTTGGACAGGGAACTGAAGCTTTCTTT.

This chain's CDR3 is CASSQTTYQETQYF. The CDR3 DNA reads as TGTGCCAGCAGCCAGACTACCTACCAAGAGACCCAGTACTTC. The chain recombines TRBV11-2 with TRBJ2-5; D is possibly TRBD2 (5 bases). Trimming took off 5 bases at V and 0 bases at J, with 10 bases between the two ends. Per the germline V gene, CDR1 is SGHAT and CDR2 is FQNNGV. The length of the CDR3 is 14 residues.

This chain links TRBV7-9 with TRBJ2-7, with TRBD1 matching 12 bases. J was trimmed by 3 bases and V by 5 bases; bases with no gene match: 8. The CDR3 covers 16 residues. Germline V CDR1 and CDR2: SEHNR, FQNEAQ (reference sequence). The CDR3 coding sequence is TGTGCCAGCAGCCAGTCCGGGACAGGGGGCGACTACGAGCAGTACTTC. Amino acid sequence: CASSQSGTGGDYEQYF.

The rearrangement links TRBV10-3 to TRBJ2-7; D gene unclear. The length of the CDR3 is 14 residues. The V gene's germline CDR1 is ENHRY and CDR2 SYGVKD. The V and J ends lost 0 bases and 2 bases respectively, with 8 bases between them. CDR3 in DNA: TGTGCCATCAGTGAGTCAGGGTCCACCTACGAGCAGTACTTC. It codes for CAISESGSTYEQYF.

DNA of the CDR3: TGTGCCAGCAGCCAGACAGGGGTGGGCTACGAGCAGTACTTC. As protein: CASSQTGVGYEQYF. This chain joins TRBV7-9 and TRBJ2-7; 8 bases map to TRBD1. The junction had 6 bases not matched to a gene; V was cut back by 5 bases and J by 3 bases. The CDR3 is 14 amino acids. CDR1 and CDR2 (germline): SEHNR, FQNEAQ (reference sequence).

The chain employs TRBV27 and TRBJ2-1; the D gene is possibly TRBD2 (6 bases). CDR1 is MNHEY and CDR2 is SMNVEV in the germline V gene (reference sequence). The CDR3 is 16 residues long. Trimming cost V 2 bases and J 4 bases, with 15 bases left between them. CDR3 DNA sequence: TGTGCCAGCAGTTTAATGGCGGGAAAGCCATACAATGAGCAGTTCTTC. This encodes CASSLMAGKPYNEQFF.

This clone was observed once. The V and J genes are TRBV9 and TRBJ2-1; 11 positions match TRBD2. V lost 4 bases to trimming and J lost 1 base; unmatched junction nucleotides: 7. Germline-derived CDR1 and CDR2 are SGDLS and YYNGEE. The CDR3 contains 17 residues. The CDR3 is CASSRFGTSGSYNEQFF. CDR3 nucleotides: TGTGCCAGCAGCCGATTTGGGACTAGCGGTTCCTACAATGAGCAGTTCTTC.

V gene TRBV15 combines with J gene TRBJ1-2; D ambiguous. Germline V lookup: CDR1 LNHNV, CDR2 YYDKDF (reference sequence). The CDR3 loop spans 14 amino acids. V lost 3 bases to trimming and J lost 3 bases, with 11 bases between them. The CDR3 nucleotides read TGTGCCACCAGCAGGATTAGACCCGACTATGGCTACACCTTC. Its protein is CATSRIRPDYGYTF.

This clone was counted a few times. The chain is built from TRBV27 and TRBJ2-2, with 10 bases lining up with TRBD2. Germline V gene sequence: CDR1 MNHEY, CDR2 SMNVEV (reference sequence). The CDR3 is 16 amino acids. Unmatched junction bases numbered 8, after V lost 6 bases and J lost 4 bases. The CDR3 DNA reads as TGTGCCAGCAGCGCTCTAGCGGGAGTAGGCACCGGGGAGCTGTTTTTT. It is translated as CASSALAGVGTGELFF.

Points on this clone: Other DNA sequences within the sample encode an identical CDR3. The rearrangement uses TRBV27 and TRBJ2-7, with D perhaps TRBD1 (6 bases). The CDR3 has 13 residues. V lost 2 bases, J lost 1 base, and 6 bases lay in between. Germline V gene sequence: CDR1 MNHEY, CDR2 SMNVEV (reference sequence). The CDR3: CASSLDRSYEQYF. The CDR3 bases are TGTGCCAGCAGTTTAGACAGGTCCTACGAGCAGTACTTC.